The 29 T cell receptor beta chains below were found in one sample sequenced in a study of siplizumab effects on memory and regulatory T cells. Assay used: immunoSEQ multiplex PCR; TCRdb lists only in-frame clones, some missing. The table shows approximately 100,000 clones, with about 95% occurring only once. Sequenced: Tregs sorted from blood. The receptor set was obtained from a human donor in good health.

This chain uses TRBV9 with TRBJ2-6, with 8 nucleotides matching TRBD2. Germline CDR1 SGDLS, CDR2 YYNGEE. The CDR3 runs 19 residues. Trimming at V came to 0 bases and at J to 3 bases, leaving 11 bases not matched to a gene. CDR3 protein: CASSVAFAGGRGGANVLTF. CDR3 in DNA: TGTGCCAGCAGCGTAGCATTCGCGGGAGGTAGGGGTGGGGCCAACGTCCTGACTTTC.

The J gene is TRBJ2-3, the V gene TRBV15; D is perhaps TRBD2 (6 bases). The length of the CDR3 is 15 residues. V was clipped by 6 bases and J by 7 bases, with 20 bases between them. Germline assignment: CDR1 LNHNV and CDR2 YYDKDF (reference sequence). CDR3 amino acids: CATSSGGAGRNTQYF. CDR3 in DNA: TGTGCCACCAGTAGCGGCGGGGCAGGGCGGAATACGCAGTATTTT.

Notes on this clone: This same CDR3 is encoded by further DNA sequences in the sample. The rearrangement links TRBV9 to TRBJ2-5; D uncertain. The germline gives CDR1 SGDLS, CDR2 YYNGEE. The V gene lost 0 bases and the J gene lost 5 bases, with 8 bases spanning the gap. The CDR3 extends over 13 amino acids. The CDR3 loop is CASSVGPGETQYF. CDR3 in DNA: TGTGCCAGCAGCGTAGGTCCGGGTGAGACCCAGTACTTC. The full variable domain, with the rest looked up from reference TRBV9 and TRBJ2-5, is DSGVTQTPKHLITATGQRVTLRCSPRSGDLSVYWYQQSLDQGLQFLIQYYNGEERAKGNILERFSAQQFPDLHSELNLSSLELGDSALYFCASSVGPGETQYFGPGTRLLVL.

This rearrangement joins TRBV30 to TRBJ2-1, with 12 bases fitting TRBD2. Trimming removed 0 bases from V and 0 bases from J; junction bases left unmatched: 15. The CDR3 is made up of 21 amino acids. The germline V gene encodes CDR1 GTSNPN and CDR2 SVGIG (reference sequence). CDR3 DNA: TGTGCCTGGAGTGTAGGCGGGGGACTAGCGGGCCGAAAAGTCTCCTACAATGAGCAGTTCTTC. Translation: CAWSVGGGLAGRKVSYNEQFF.

The genes are TRBV5-1 and TRBJ2-7; 9 nucleotides agree with TRBD1. This CDR3 region has 16 residues. Germline V CDR1 and CDR2: SGHRS, YFSETQ. Trimming took 4 bases from V and 4 from J; bases not matched to a gene: 12. CDR3 region: CASSSRWGTGLYEQYF. CDR3 DNA sequence: TGCGCCAGCAGCAGCCGGTGGGGGACAGGGCTTTACGAGCAGTACTTC. The whole variable domain, filled in from reference TRBV5-1 and TRBJ2-7, reads KAGVTQTPRYLIKTRGQQVTLSCSPISGHRSVSWYQQTPGQGLQFLFEYFSETQRNKGNFPGRFSGRQFSNSRSEMNVSTLELGDSALYLCASSSRWGTGLYEQYFGPGTRLTVT.

This sequence joins TRBV29-1 and TRBJ2-5; tentative D call: TRBD2 (7 bases). This CDR3 region has 15 residues. V dropped 5 bases and J dropped 1 base, with 17 bases sitting between them. Germline loops: CDR1 SQVTM, CDR2 ANQGSEA. The CDR3 coding sequence is TGCAGCGTTTTAAAAGGGGGGGTCGTCCAAGAGACCCAGTACTTC. Amino acids: CSVLKGGVVQETQYF.

The J gene is TRBJ2-1, the V gene TRBV11-2, with D unclear. Germline assignment: CDR1 SGHAT and CDR2 FQNNGV. The CDR3 totals 14 residues. V lost 2 bases and J 5 bases, leaving 10 bases between the germline ends. The CDR3 is CASSLNRMDNEQFF. The CDR3 DNA is TGTGCCAGCAGCTTAAATCGGATGGACAATGAGCAGTTCTTC.

V usage is TRBV5-5 and J usage is TRBJ2-5, with D unresolved. Germline-derived CDR1 and CDR2 are SGHKS and YYEKEE (reference sequence). The CDR3 consists of 16 residues. V lost 4 bases and J lost 2, with 18 bases in between. The CDR3 is CASSPYLTPKQETQYF. CDR3 nucleotide sequence: TGTGCCAGCAGCCCCTACCTGACACCTAAACAAGAGACCCAGTACTTC.

J is TRBJ2-7 and V is TRBV15; tentatively, D is TRBD1 (6 bases). V was cut by 1 base and J by 0 bases, with 10 bases left in between. Germline CDR1 is LNHNV and CDR2 is YYDKDF (reference sequence). The CDR3 has 15 residues. The CDR3 coding sequence is TGTGCCACCAGCAGAGGACAGGACAGCTCCTACGAGCAGTACTTC. It encodes CATSRGQDSSYEQYF.

The V and J genes are TRBV5-1 and TRBJ2-7, with 7 bases matching TRBD1. The trim removed 5 bases at V and 1 base at J, leaving 12 bases unmatched. The CDR3 sequence is 16 residues long. Germline V gives CDR1 SGHRS, CDR2 YFSETQ. The CDR3 reads CASSQTGRQGSYEQYF. CDR3 in DNA: TGCGCCAGCAGTCAGACAGGAAGACAGGGTTCCTACGAGCAGTACTTC.

Remarks on this clone: This same CDR3 is encoded by further DNA sequences in the sample. This chain uses TRBV15 with TRBJ2-5; D uncertain. Germline lookup yields CDR1 LNHNV and CDR2 YYDKDF (reference sequence). The CDR3 covers 12 residues. V lost 3 bases and J 1 base, leaving 3 bases between the germline ends. The CDR3 protein is CATSSLQETQYF. Written as DNA, the CDR3 is TGTGCCACCAGCAGTCTCCAAGAGACCCAGTACTTC. Variable domain in full (rest from reference TRBV15 and TRBJ2-5): DAMVIQNPRYQVTQFGKPVTLSCSQTLNHNVMYWYQQKSSQAPKLLFHYYDKDFNNEADTPDNFQSRRPNTSFCFLDIRSPGLGDTAMYLCATSSLQETQYFGPGTRLLVL.

The rearrangement uses TRBV25-1 and TRBJ1-1; possible D gene TRBD1, 5 bases. The germline V and J ends were trimmed by 6 bases and 0 bases, with 8 bases remaining between them. Germline-derived CDR1 and CDR2 are MGHDK and SYGVNS. There are 13 residues in the CDR3. This CDR3 reads CASSREVNTEAFF. CDR3 sequence (DNA): TGTGCCAGCAGCAGGGAAGTGAACACTGAAGCTTTCTTT.

This rearrangement joins TRBV4-1 to TRBJ2-1; the match to TRBD2 covers 11 bases. V shed 4 bases and J 2 bases; nucleotides not matched to a gene: 7. Germline-derived CDR1 and CDR2 are MGHRA and YSYEKL. CDR3 length: 17 amino acids. DNA for the CDR3: TGCGCCAGCAGCCCCTCTAAACTAGCGGGGGCCTACAATGAGCAGTTCTTC. This sequence encodes CASSPSKLAGAYNEQFF.

The chain couples TRBV7-9 to TRBJ1-3; no definite D call. CDR1 and CDR2 from the germline V gene are SEHNR and FQNEAQ (reference sequence). V lost 0 bases and J 7 bases, leaving 13 bases between the germline ends. The CDR3 is made up of 15 amino acids. CDR3 residues: CASSLARAPVNTIYF. DNA of the CDR3: TGTGCCAGCAGCTTAGCCCGGGCTCCGGTCAACACCATATATTTT.

The CDR3 sequence: CASSPAGEFKETQYF. CDR3 bases: TGCGCCAGCAGCCCAGCGGGAGAGTTTAAAGAGACCCAGTACTTC. The chain is built from TRBV10-1 and TRBJ2-5, with TRBD2 matching over 8 bases. This CDR3 has 15 residues. Per the germline V gene, CDR1 is WNHNN and CDR2 is SYGVQD (reference sequence). Trimming took 6 bases from V and 3 from J; bases not matched to a gene: 9.

V is TRBV11-1 and J is TRBJ2-1; D gene ambiguous. CDR3 length: 16 amino acids. CDR1 is SGHAT and CDR2 is FQDESV in the germline V gene (reference sequence). V lost 4 bases and J lost 0, with 13 bases in between. The CDR3 nucleotides read TGTGCCAGCAGCTCCCATCGCGGACGCTCCTACAATGAGCAGTTCTTC. It specifies CASSSHRGRSYNEQFF.

The CDR3 sequence: CASSLAAGAVTEAFF. The CDR3 DNA reads as TGTGCCAGCAGCTTAGCTGCCGGGGCTGTAACTGAAGCTTTCTTT. The V gene is TRBV7-9, the J gene TRBJ1-1, with a weak D call TRBD1 (5 bases). Between the trimmed V and J ends, which lost 0 bases and 5 bases, there was a span of 13 bases. The CDR3 loop spans 15 amino acids. The germline V gene has CDR1 SEHNR and CDR2 FQNEAQ (reference sequence).

This chain links TRBV27 with TRBJ2-6; 9 positions agree with TRBD1. This CDR3 comprises 18 residues. Unmatched junction bases numbered 9, after V lost 4 bases and J lost 2 bases. Per germline, CDR1 MNHEY and CDR2 SMNVEV (reference sequence). In nucleotides, the CDR3 is TGTGCCAGCAGTTCATACAGGACAGGGGTGACTGGGGCCAACGTCCTGACTTTC. Its protein is CASSSYRTGVTGANVLTF.

V is TRBV27 and J is TRBJ1-5; D uncertain. Germline loops: CDR1 MNHEY, CDR2 SMNVEV (reference sequence). The CDR3 is 20 residues long. V lost 9 bases to trimming and J lost 2 bases, with 32 bases between them. The CDR3 nucleotides read TGTGCCAGAGACCTTTGCCCCACTCTTCTTCCCCTATGGCGCAATCAGCCCCAGCATTTT. The encoded protein is CARDLCPTLLPLWRNQPQHF.

The chain has TRBV5-6 and TRBJ2-3; D remains unclear. Germline lookup yields CDR1 SGHDT and CDR2 YYEEEE. The CDR3 is made up of 14 amino acids. Trimming shortened V by 2 bases and J by 4 bases, and 11 bases separated the two germline ends. As DNA, the CDR3 is TGTGCCAGCAGCTTCCGTAACTTGCCAGATACGCAGTATTTT. Its protein is CASSFRNLPDTQYF.

The chain has TRBV7-7 and TRBJ2-2, with TRBD1 matching 8 bases. Germline-derived CDR1 and CDR2 are SSHAT and FNYEAQ (reference sequence). V shed 3 bases and J 4 bases; nucleotides not matched to a gene: 1. The CDR3 totals 14 residues. The CDR3: CASSLTGVTGELFF. CDR3 DNA sequence: TGTGCCAGCAGCTTGACAGGGGTCACCGGGGAGCTGTTTTTT.

This rearrangement joins TRBV2 to TRBJ2-7; D is tentatively TRBD1 or TRBD2 (6 bases each). Trimming took 11 bases from V and 7 from J, leaving 24 bases between them. The CDR3 length is 14 residues. CDR1 is SNHLY and CDR2 is FYNNEI in the germline V gene. The CDR3 sequence is CAGRTGTLPKEQYF. CDR3 bases: TGTGCCGGGAGGACCGGGACACTTCCTAAAGAGCAGTACTTC.

The V gene is TRBV5-1, the J gene TRBJ2-7, with 11 bases fitting TRBD2. CDR3 length: 16 residues. Germline loops: CDR1 SGHRS, CDR2 YFSETQ. J gave up 7 bases and V 0 bases, and 9 bases lay outside the gene matches. CDR3 nucleotide sequence: TGCGCCAGCAGCTTGGCCCCGGGACTAGCGGAGTTTGAGCAGTACTTC. Its protein product is CASSLAPGLAEFEQYF.

The rearrangement uses TRBV5-4 and TRBJ2-2, with TRBD1 matching 7 bases. In germline, CDR1 is SGHNT, CDR2 YYREEE (reference sequence). J gave up 2 bases and V 9 bases, and 4 bases lay outside the gene matches. The CDR3 extends over 13 amino acids. The CDR3 nucleotides are TGTGCCACCCGGGACAGAAACACCGGGGAGCTGTTTTTT. Residues: CATRDRNTGELFF. Full variable domain (missing parts from reference TRBV5-4 and TRBJ2-2): ETGVTQSPTHLIKTRGQQVTLRCSSQSGHNTVSWYQQALGQGPQFIFQYYREEENGRGNFPPRFSGLQFPNYSSELNVNALELDDSALYLCATRDRNTGELFFGEGSRLTVL.

This clone was observed a handful of times. The rearrangement uses TRBV18 and TRBJ2-7; 14 positions agree with TRBD2. Looked up from germline, CDR1 is KGHSH and CDR2 is LQKENI. The CDR3 runs to 17 residues. After removal of 2 bases from V and 6 bases from J, the junction contained 9 bases not matched to a gene. The DNA of the CDR3 is TGTGCCAGCTCACCAATAACCGGACTAGCGGGGGGATCCGAGCAGTACTTC. Protein product: CASSPITGLAGGSEQYF.

The CDR3 DNA is TGTGCCAGCAGCGTGGGACAGCTCGGCTATGGCTACACCTTC. Its protein is CASSVGQLGYGYTF. This chain uses TRBV9 with TRBJ1-2; 7 nucleotides align to TRBD1. The germline V gene has CDR1 SGDLS and CDR2 YYNGEE. This CDR3 is 14 amino acids long. J was trimmed by 4 bases and V by 2 bases; bases with no gene match: 5.

The V and J genes are TRBV10-3 and TRBJ2-7; 9 bases line up with TRBD1. The CDR3 runs 17 residues. Germline-derived CDR1 and CDR2 are ENHRY and SYGVKD. Losses at the gene ends were 0 bases for V and 4 bases for J; bases not matched to a gene: 10. CDR3 DNA: TGTGCCATCAGTGAGTCGGCGCGACAGGGGGGCCGGTACGAGCAGTACTTC. Translated: CAISESARQGGRYEQYF.

V usage is TRBV6-5 and J usage is TRBJ1-1; weak D call: TRBD1 (5 bases). Trimming took off 2 bases at V and 0 bases at J, with 10 bases between the two ends. The CDR3 spans 15 residues. CDR1 is MNHEY and CDR2 is SVGAGI in the germline V gene. Written as DNA, the CDR3 is TGTGCCAGCAGTTACGGGTACAGGATGAACACTGAAGCTTTCTTT. Its translation: CASSYGYRMNTEAFF.

The chain recombines TRBV28 with TRBJ2-4; 8 positions match TRBD1. Unmatched junction bases numbered 5, after V lost 5 bases and J lost 14 bases. Germline CDR1 and CDR2: MDHEN and SYDVKM. This CDR3 region has 11 residues. For the CDR3, the DNA is TGTGCCAGCAGTCGGGACAGGATGAAGTACTTC. Translated: CASSRDRMKYF.